This T cell receptor beta chain was captured by sequencing in a study of CD8+ T cells in alopecia areata. Study context: Treatment of the treated patients consisted of oral tofacitinib, 5 to 10 mg twice daily.

The germline V gene encodes CDR1 KGHSH and CDR2 LQKENI. The CDR3 has 16 residues. The V end was cut by 3 bases, the J end by 0 bases, with 12 bases between. Extracted from the samples, RNA was reverse transcribed into cDNA to serve as the sequencing template. The assay was immunoSEQ multiplex PCR, and TCRdb's table has in-frame clones only and misses some. The sample consists of roughly 170,000 clones, approximately 59% of them appearing once. Whole-study results and caveats: In lesional scalp, particularly from alopecia totalis/universalis, clonality was higher than in normal scalp.

Concerning this clone: Its antigen remains unknown.

The chain recombines TRBV18 with TRBJ1-5, with D hard to call. The sequence derives from a human donor with alopecia areata. The sample consisted of CD4+ T cells sorted from blood, taken at week 0. The CDR3 DNA follows: TGTGCCAGCTCACCCAAACACGACTATAGCAATCAGCCCCAGCATTTT. It is translated as CASSPKHDYSNQPQHF.